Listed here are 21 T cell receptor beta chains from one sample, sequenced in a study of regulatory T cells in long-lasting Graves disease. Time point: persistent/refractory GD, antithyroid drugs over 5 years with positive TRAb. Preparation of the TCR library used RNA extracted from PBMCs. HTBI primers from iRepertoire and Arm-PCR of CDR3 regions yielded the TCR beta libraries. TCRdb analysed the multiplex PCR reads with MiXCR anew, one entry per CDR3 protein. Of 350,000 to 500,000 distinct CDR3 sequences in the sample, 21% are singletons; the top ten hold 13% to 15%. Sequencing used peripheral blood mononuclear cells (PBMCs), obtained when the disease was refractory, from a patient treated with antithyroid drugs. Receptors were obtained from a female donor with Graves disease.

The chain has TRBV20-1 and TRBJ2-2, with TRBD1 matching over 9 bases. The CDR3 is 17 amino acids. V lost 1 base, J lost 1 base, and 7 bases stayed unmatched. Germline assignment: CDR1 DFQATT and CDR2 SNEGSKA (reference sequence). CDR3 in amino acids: CSARGDRDILNTGELFF. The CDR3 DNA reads TGCAGTGCTAGAGGGGACAGGGACATACTGAACACCGGGGAGCTGTTTTTT.

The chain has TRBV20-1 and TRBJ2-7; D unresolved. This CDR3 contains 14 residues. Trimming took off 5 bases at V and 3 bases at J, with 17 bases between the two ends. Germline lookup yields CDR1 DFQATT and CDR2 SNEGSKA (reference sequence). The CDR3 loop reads CSAQTLDDFYEQYF. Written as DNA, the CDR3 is TGCAGTGCTCAGACCCTCGACGACTTCTACGAGCAGTACTTC.

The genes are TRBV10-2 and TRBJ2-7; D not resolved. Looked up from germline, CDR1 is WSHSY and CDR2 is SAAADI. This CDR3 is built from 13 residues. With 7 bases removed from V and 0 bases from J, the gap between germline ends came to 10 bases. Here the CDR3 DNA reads TGCGCCAGCATGGTCGGAGTCTCCTACGAGCAGTACTTC. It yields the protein CASMVGVSYEQYF.

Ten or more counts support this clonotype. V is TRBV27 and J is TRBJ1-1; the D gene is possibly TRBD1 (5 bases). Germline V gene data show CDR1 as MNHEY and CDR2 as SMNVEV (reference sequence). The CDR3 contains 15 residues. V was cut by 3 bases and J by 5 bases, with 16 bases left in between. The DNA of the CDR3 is TGTGCCAGCAGTTTCTCCACCTCTGGGGGGACTGAAGCTTTCTTT. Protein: CASSFSTSGGTEAFF.

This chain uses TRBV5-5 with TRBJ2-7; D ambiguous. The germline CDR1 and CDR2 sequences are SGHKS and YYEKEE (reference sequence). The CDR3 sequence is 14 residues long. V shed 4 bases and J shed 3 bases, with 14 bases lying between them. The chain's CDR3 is CASSPGRRNYEQYF. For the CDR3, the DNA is TGTGCCAGCAGCCCAGGACGTAGGAACTACGAGCAGTACTTC.

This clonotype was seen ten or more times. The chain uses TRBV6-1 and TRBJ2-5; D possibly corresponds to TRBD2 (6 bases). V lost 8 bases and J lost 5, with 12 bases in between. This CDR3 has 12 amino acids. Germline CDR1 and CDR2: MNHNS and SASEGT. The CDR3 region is CASSRRGETQYF. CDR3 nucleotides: TGTGCCAGCTCGAGACGGGGGGAGACCCAGTACTTC.

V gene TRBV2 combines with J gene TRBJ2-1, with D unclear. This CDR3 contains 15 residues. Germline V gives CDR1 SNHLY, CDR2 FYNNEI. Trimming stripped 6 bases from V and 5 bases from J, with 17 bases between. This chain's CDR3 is CASSERVIRDNEQFF. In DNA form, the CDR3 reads TGTGCCAGCAGCGAGAGAGTTATTAGGGACAATGAGCAGTTCTTC. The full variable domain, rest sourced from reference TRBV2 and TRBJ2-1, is EPEVTQTPSHQVTQMGQEVILRCVPISNHLYFYWYRQILGQKVEFLVSFYNNEISEKSEIFDDQFSVERPDGSNFTLKIRSTKLEDSAMYFCASSERVIRDNEQFFGPGTRLTVL.

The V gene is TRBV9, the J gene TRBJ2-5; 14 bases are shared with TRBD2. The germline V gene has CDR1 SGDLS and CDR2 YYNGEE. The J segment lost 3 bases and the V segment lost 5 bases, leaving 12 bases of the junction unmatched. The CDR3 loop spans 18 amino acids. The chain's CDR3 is CASRPGLAGEGLEETQYF. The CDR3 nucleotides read TGTGCCAGCAGACCGGGACTAGCGGGAGAAGGCCTTGAAGAGACCCAGTACTTC.

The CDR3 loop reads CASSLATGTDTQYF. As DNA, the CDR3 is TGTGCCAGCAGCTTAGCTACAGGGACAGATACGCAGTATTTT. This chain uses TRBV7-8 with TRBJ2-3; a possible D gene is TRBD1 (6 bases). CDR3 length: 14 amino acids. In germline, CDR1 is SGHVS, CDR2 FQNEAQ. V shed 0 bases and J shed 3 bases, with 7 bases lying between them.

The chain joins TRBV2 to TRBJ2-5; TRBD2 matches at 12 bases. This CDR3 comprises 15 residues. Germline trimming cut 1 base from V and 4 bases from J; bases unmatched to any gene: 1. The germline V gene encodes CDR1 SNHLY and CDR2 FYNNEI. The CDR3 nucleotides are TGTGCCAGCAGTGAAGAACTAGCGGGAGGAGAGACCCAGTACTTC. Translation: CASSEELAGGETQYF.

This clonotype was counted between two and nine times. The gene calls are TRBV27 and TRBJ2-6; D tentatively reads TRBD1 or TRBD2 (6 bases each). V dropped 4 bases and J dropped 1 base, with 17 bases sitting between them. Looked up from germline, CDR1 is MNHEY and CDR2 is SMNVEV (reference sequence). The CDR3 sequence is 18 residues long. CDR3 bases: TGTGCCAGCAGTTGGCGGGGCAGGGGACTTTCTGGGGCCAACGTCCTGACTTTC. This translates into CASSWRGRGLSGANVLTF.

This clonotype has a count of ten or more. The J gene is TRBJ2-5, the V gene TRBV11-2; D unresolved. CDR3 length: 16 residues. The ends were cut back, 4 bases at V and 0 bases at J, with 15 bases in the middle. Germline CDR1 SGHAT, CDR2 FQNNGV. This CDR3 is CASSYGYVGNQETQYF. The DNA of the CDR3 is TGTGCCAGCAGCTACGGCTATGTGGGAAACCAAGAGACCCAGTACTTC.

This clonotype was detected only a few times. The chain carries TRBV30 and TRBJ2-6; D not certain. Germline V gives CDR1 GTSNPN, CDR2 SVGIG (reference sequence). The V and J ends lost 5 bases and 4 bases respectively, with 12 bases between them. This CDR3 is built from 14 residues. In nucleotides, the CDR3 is TGTGCCTGGCTCAGAGATGGGGGGGCCAACGTCCTGACTTTC. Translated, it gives CAWLRDGGANVLTF.

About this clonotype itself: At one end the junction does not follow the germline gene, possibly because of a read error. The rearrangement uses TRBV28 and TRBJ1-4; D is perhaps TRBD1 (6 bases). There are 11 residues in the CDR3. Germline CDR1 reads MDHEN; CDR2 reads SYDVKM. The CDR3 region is CASRQVEKLSF. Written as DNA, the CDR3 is TGTGCCAGTCGACAGGTTGAAAAACTGTCTTTT.

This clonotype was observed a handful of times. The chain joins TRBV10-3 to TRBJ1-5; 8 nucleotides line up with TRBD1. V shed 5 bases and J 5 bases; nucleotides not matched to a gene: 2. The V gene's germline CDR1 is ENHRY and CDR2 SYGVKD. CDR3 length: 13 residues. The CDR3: CAISTQGDQPQHF. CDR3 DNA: TGTGCCATCAGTACACAGGGGGATCAGCCCCAGCATTTT.

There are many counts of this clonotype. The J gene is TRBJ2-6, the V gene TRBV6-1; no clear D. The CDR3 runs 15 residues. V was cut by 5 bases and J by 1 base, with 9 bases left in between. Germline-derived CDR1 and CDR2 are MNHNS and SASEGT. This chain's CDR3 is CASSSPSSGANVLTF. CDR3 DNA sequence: TGTGCCAGCAGTAGCCCCTCTTCTGGGGCCAACGTCCTGACTTTC.

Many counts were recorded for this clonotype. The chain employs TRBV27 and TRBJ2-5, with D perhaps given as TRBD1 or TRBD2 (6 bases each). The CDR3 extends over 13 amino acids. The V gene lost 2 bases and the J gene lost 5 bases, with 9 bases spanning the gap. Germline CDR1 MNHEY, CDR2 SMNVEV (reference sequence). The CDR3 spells CASSLGGHETQYF. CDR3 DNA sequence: TGTGCCAGCAGTTTAGGGGGGCACGAGACCCAGTACTTC.

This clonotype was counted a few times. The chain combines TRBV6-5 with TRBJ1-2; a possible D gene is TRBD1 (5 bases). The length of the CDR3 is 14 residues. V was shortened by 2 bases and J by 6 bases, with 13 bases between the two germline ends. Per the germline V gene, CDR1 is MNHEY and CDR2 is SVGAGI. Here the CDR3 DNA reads TGTGCCAGCAGTTACGCCGCCGGGGGTGATGGCTACACCTTC. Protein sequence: CASSYAAGGDGYTF.

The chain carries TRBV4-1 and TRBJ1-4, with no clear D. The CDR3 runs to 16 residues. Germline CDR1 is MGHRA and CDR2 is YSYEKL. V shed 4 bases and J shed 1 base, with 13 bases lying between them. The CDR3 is CASSRAIDRTNEKLFF. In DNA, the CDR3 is TGCGCCAGCAGCCGCGCCATAGATCGAACTAATGAAAAACTGTTTTTT.

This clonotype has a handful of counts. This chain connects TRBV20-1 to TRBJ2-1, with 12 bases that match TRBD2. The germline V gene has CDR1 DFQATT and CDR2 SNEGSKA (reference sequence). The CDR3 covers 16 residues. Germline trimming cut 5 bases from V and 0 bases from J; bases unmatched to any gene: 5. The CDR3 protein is CSAPLTSGSSYNEQFF. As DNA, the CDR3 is TGCAGTGCTCCACTGACTAGCGGGAGCTCCTACAATGAGCAGTTCTTC.

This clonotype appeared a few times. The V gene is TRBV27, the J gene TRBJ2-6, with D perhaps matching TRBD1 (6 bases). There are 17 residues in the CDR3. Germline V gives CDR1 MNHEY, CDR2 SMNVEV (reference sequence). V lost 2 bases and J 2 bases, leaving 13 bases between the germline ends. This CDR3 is CASSLTQGGPGANVLTF. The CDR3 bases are TGTGCCAGCAGTTTAACACAGGGTGGGCCTGGGGCCAACGTCCTGACTTTC.